The 17 T cell receptor beta chains below were found in one sample sequenced in a study of PD-1 blockade in classical Hodgkin lymphoma. Every patient relapsed after autologous stem cell transplantation, and brentuximab vedotin exposure varied. Data came from immunoSEQ multiplex PCR; TCRdb stores just in-frame clones and leaves some out. The sample contains about 90,000 clones, over 90% of which appear only once. This specimen consisted of peripheral blood mononuclear cells (PBMCs), obtained before the second cycle of nivolumab. These receptors all stem from a human donor with classical Hodgkin lymphoma.

J is TRBJ1-2 and V is TRBV11-2, with unresolved D. The germline gives CDR1 SGHAT, CDR2 FQNNGV. V lost 3 bases to trimming and J lost 8 bases, with 16 bases between them. This CDR3 comprises 14 residues. In nucleotides, the CDR3 is TGTGCCAGCAGCTTTGACCTAAATATAGGGGGCTACACCTTC. It is translated as CASSFDLNIGGYTF.

The chain uses TRBV28 and TRBJ2-7, with TRBD2 matching 10 bases. Germline V gene sequence: CDR1 MDHEN, CDR2 SYDVKM. J gave up 4 bases and V 5 bases, and 2 bases lay outside the gene matches. The CDR3 spans 13 residues. This chain's CDR3 is CASSPSGSYEQYF. The CDR3 bases are TGTGCCAGCAGTCCTAGCGGGAGTTACGAGCAGTACTTC. The complete variable domain, with remaining parts taken from reference TRBV28 and TRBJ2-7, reads DVKVTQSSRYLVKRTGEKVFLECVQDMDHENMFWYRQDPGLGLRLIYFSYDVKMKEKGDIPEGYSVSREKKERFSLILESASTNQTSMYLCASSPSGSYEQYFGPGTRLTVT.

The rearrangement uses TRBV5-1 and TRBJ2-3; TRBD1 might be the D (5 bases). The CDR3 spans 16 residues. Trimming left V 7 bases short and J 0 bases short, with 18 bases between. CDR1 is SGHRS and CDR2 is YFSETQ in the germline V gene. The CDR3 sequence: CASWRGRDISTDTQYF. CDR3 coding DNA: TGCGCCAGCTGGCGTGGCAGGGATATTAGCACAGATACGCAGTATTTT.

This clone was counted a single time. This chain connects TRBV20-1 to TRBJ2-7, with D hard to call. This CDR3 is built from 11 residues. Trimming took 3 bases from V and 2 from J, leaving 5 bases between them. The V gene's germline CDR1 is DFQATT and CDR2 SNEGSKA (reference sequence). The DNA for the CDR3 is TGCAGTGCTAGCTTACCCTACGAGCAGTACTTC. It specifies CSASLPYEQYF.

CDR3 coding DNA: TGTGCGACGGCCAACACCCCCTACAATGAGCAGTTCTTC. Translation: CATANTPYNEQFF. The V gene is TRBV19, the J gene TRBJ2-1, with D hard to call. The CDR3 is 13 residues long. Per the germline V gene, CDR1 is LNHDA and CDR2 is SQIVND (reference sequence).

The chain combines TRBV5-1 with TRBJ2-3; 9 bases map to TRBD1. With 4 bases clipped from V and 2 bases from J, the junction kept 5 bases outside the gene matches. The CDR3 spans 15 residues. CDR1 is SGHRS and CDR2 is YFSETQ in the germline V gene. The CDR3 DNA sequence: TGCGCCAGCAGCCGGCGGACAGGGGCCACAGATACGCAGTATTTT. Translated: CASSRRTGATDTQYF.

The gene calls are TRBV6-4 and TRBJ2-1, with 8 bases that match TRBD2. CDR1 is MRHNA, CDR2 SNTAGT, per germline. The CDR3 contains 16 residues. V lost 5 bases to trimming and J lost 0 bases; unmatched junction nucleotides: 6. CDR3 DNA sequence: TGTGCCAGCAGTCGGGAGGGCCGGTCCTCCTACAATGAGCAGTTCTTC. Protein sequence: CASSREGRSSYNEQFF.

This chain uses TRBV5-4 with TRBJ1-3, with unresolved D. The CDR3 covers 14 residues. In germline, CDR1 is SGHNT, CDR2 YYREEE (reference sequence). V dropped 3 bases and J dropped 0 bases, with 7 bases sitting between them. CDR3 in DNA: TGTGCCAGCAGCTCCCCCGCCTCTGGAAACACCATATATTTT. The encoded protein is CASSSPASGNTIYF.

The chain uses TRBV7-3 and TRBJ2-7, with 7 bases matching TRBD2. The germline CDR1 and CDR2 sequences are SGHTA and FQGTGA. V lost 5 bases, J lost 2 bases, and 9 bases stayed unmatched. The CDR3 has 15 amino acids. In DNA, the CDR3 is TGTGCCAGCAGCCCAAACGGGGGGAGGACCTACGAGCAGTACTTC. It specifies CASSPNGGRTYEQYF.

The chain is built from TRBV6-6 and TRBJ1-2, with 9 bases that match TRBD1. Trimming at V came to 6 bases and at J to 8 bases, leaving 10 bases not matched to a gene. This CDR3 is built from 14 residues. Germline CDR1 is MNHNY and CDR2 is SVGAGI (reference sequence). Here the CDR3 DNA reads TGTGCCAGCAGAACCACAAACAGGGGGCTCGGCTACACCTTC. Residues: CASRTTNRGLGYTF.

The chain couples TRBV5-1 to TRBJ2-1; TRBD2 aligns across 8 bases. V was pared by 4 bases and J by 8 bases, with 17 bases of the junction left unmatched. Germline V lookup: CDR1 SGHRS, CDR2 YFSETQ. The CDR3 has 17 residues. The chain's CDR3 is CASSLRPESGSLYEQFF. For the CDR3, the DNA is TGCGCCAGCAGCCTACGTCCGGAAAGCGGGAGCCTATATGAGCAGTTCTTC.

This rearrangement joins TRBV6-5 to TRBJ2-1; perhaps TRBD2 as D (6 bases). Trimming took 0 bases from V and 4 from J, leaving 13 bases between them. CDR1 is MNHEY, CDR2 SVGAGI, per germline. The CDR3 consists of 16 residues. CDR3 sequence reads: CASSYSSGRGYNEQFF. The CDR3 nucleotides read TGTGCCAGCAGTTACTCGTCCGGGAGAGGGTACAATGAGCAGTTCTTC.

The chain employs TRBV7-9 and TRBJ1-5; no clear D gene. The CDR3 contains 12 residues. V was trimmed by 4 bases and J by 5 bases, leaving 6 bases between them. Germline CDR1 is SEHNR and CDR2 is FQNEAQ (reference sequence). The CDR3 DNA is TGTGCCAGCAGCTCGGTGGATCAGCCCCAGCATTTT. Residues: CASSSVDQPQHF.

The chain employs TRBV10-2 and TRBJ1-2; no firm D call. CDR1 and CDR2 from the germline V gene are WSHSY and SAAADI. The V and J ends lost 0 bases and 2 bases respectively, with 13 bases between them. The CDR3 spans 16 residues. This CDR3 reads CASSESIGDPNYGYTF. The CDR3 DNA reads as TGCGCCAGCAGTGAGTCTATCGGAGATCCGAACTATGGCTACACCTTC.

J is TRBJ1-1 and V is TRBV15; 7 nucleotides align to TRBD1. V was pared by 0 bases and J by 0 bases, with 13 bases of the junction left unmatched. Germline-derived CDR1 and CDR2 are LNHNV and YYDKDF (reference sequence). The length of the CDR3 is 19 residues. The CDR3 region is CATSRDRGQGVLMNTEAFF. Written as DNA, the CDR3 is TGTGCCACCAGCAGAGATCGGGGCCAGGGGGTCCTAATGAACACTGAAGCTTTCTTT.

The CDR3 bases are TGTGCCAGCAGTGAAGAAGTAAGGGGGGTAAGGCAAGAGACCCAGTACTTC. Residues: CASSEEVRGVRQETQYF. This sequence joins TRBV6-1 and TRBJ2-5, with D perhaps given as TRBD1 or TRBD2 (6 bases each). V shed 1 base and J shed 2 bases, with 17 bases lying between them. CDR3 size: 17 residues. Germline CDR1 is MNHNS and CDR2 is SASEGT.

The genes are TRBV2 and TRBJ1-2; 7 bases fit TRBD1. The CDR3 runs 14 residues. In germline, CDR1 is SNHLY, CDR2 FYNNEI. V shed 7 bases, J shed 0 bases, and the junction held 5 bases outside the gene matches. As DNA, the CDR3 is TGTGCCAGCAAAGGGACAGCAACTAACTATGGCTACACCTTC. This encodes CASKGTATNYGYTF.